This T cell receptor beta chain appears in the sequencing data of a study of cytomegalovirus exposure and HLA in healthy donors. General study results and limits: The authors later found most CMV-associated TCR beta chains appeared HLA-restricted. TCR beta sequences reportedly predicted most subjects' HLA-A and HLA-B alleles accurately. Later on, an analysis tied around 17,000 TCR beta sequences to HLA alleles at 0.05 false discovery rate. In an earlier analysis, productive rearrangement rates for most beta V segments clustered near 87% or 30%.

Germline V gene lookup returns CDR1 GTSNPN and CDR2 SVGIG (reference sequence). V lost 5 bases and J lost 0, with 8 bases in between. CDR3 size: 12 residues. This clone was recorded once. Its target is unknown. A multiplex PCR was run with 60 Vbeta primers and 13 Jbeta primers. Libraries were prepared by immunoSEQ multiplex PCR; TCRdb keeps only in-frame clonotypes and omits some of them. The sample lists roughly 200,000 clones; roughly four fifths were seen once. The source material was PBMCs. The source of this sequence is a woman aged 25 to 39 in good health and CMV-seropositive. The chain joins TRBV30 to TRBJ2-7; tentatively, D is TRBD1 (5 bases). The CDR3 loop reads CAWGAFSYEQYF. CDR3 bases: TGTGCCTGGGGGGCCTTCTCCTACGAGCAGTACTTC.